The 24 T cell receptor beta chains below come from one sample, sequenced in a study of graft-versus-host responses after intestinal transplantation. Assay used: immunoSEQ multiplex PCR; TCRdb lists only in-frame clones, some missing. The data show nearly 30,000 clones, over 60% seen once. Both intraepithelial and lamina propria lymphocytes were released by processing graft tissue. Sequences were derived from ileum tissue, sampled 98 days after intestinal transplantation. These receptors originate from a human patient who received an intestinal transplant, so some T cells may come from the graft donor.

The V call is TRBV6-5, the J call TRBJ1-1, with 8 nucleotides matching TRBD1. This CDR3 region has 15 residues. From germline, CDR1 is MNHEY and CDR2 SVGAGI. V gave up 6 bases and J gave up 4 bases; unmatched junction bases: 10. The CDR3 DNA reads as TGTGCCAGCAGGCTATCAGGGGGCTCGGTCACTGAAGCTTTCTTT. Protein sequence: CASRLSGGSVTEAFF.

V usage is TRBV30 and J usage is TRBJ2-2; D is possibly TRBD1 or TRBD2 (6 bases each). CDR3 size: 15 residues. CDR1 and CDR2 from the germline V gene are GTSNPN and SVGIG (reference sequence). With 4 bases removed from V and 2 bases from J, the gap between germline ends came to 14 bases. The CDR3 region has the DNA TGTGCCTGGATGCGGCCCGGGGGCAACACCGGGGAGCTGTTTTTT. It codes for CAWMRPGGNTGELFF. The variable domain in full, with the rest retrieved from reference TRBV30 and TRBJ2-2, is SQTIHQWPATLVQPVGSPLSLECTVEGTSNPNLYWYRQAAGRGLQLLFYSVGIGQISSEVPQNLSASRPQDRQFILSSKKLLLSDSGFYLCAWMRPGGNTGELFFGEGSRLTVL.

This clone was recorded a few times. This chain links TRBV10-3 with TRBJ1-1, with D uncertain. The CDR3 is 13 amino acids. V was pared by 3 bases and J by 5 bases, with 10 bases between. Germline V gene data show CDR1 as ENHRY and CDR2 as SYGVKD. CDR3 bases: TGTGCCATCAGTGACCTCACGAGGACTGAAGCTTTCTTT. This codes for CAISDLTRTEAFF.

The V call is TRBV11-2, the J call TRBJ2-1; 13 bases line up with TRBD2. The CDR3 sequence is 19 residues long. Looked up from germline, CDR1 is SGHAT and CDR2 is FQNNGV. V shed 3 bases, J shed 3 bases, and the junction held 11 bases outside the gene matches. CDR3 nucleotides: TGTGCCAGCAGCTTCATGTATACTAGCGGGGGGGCAATCTACAATGAGCAGTTCTTC. This sequence encodes CASSFMYTSGGAIYNEQFF.

V gene TRBV5-1 combines with J gene TRBJ2-7, with TRBD2 matching over 9 bases. V dropped 4 bases and J dropped 2; count of bases not matched to a gene: 7. This CDR3 spans 15 amino acids. Germline CDR1 reads SGHRS; CDR2 reads YFSETQ. CDR3 bases: TGCGCCAGCAGCCCTTCGGGCGGGGGGGCCTACGAGCAGTACTTC. This sequence encodes CASSPSGGGAYEQYF. Supplemented by reference TRBV5-1 and TRBJ2-7, the full variable domain reads KAGVTQTPRYLIKTRGQQVTLSCSPISGHRSVSWYQQTPGQGLQFLFEYFSETQRNKGNFPGRFSGRQFSNSRSEMNVSTLELGDSALYLCASSPSGGGAYEQYFGPGTRLTVT.

This clone rates as medium-sized. The rearrangement uses TRBV7-9 and TRBJ2-7, with 8 bases that match TRBD1. With 4 bases clipped from V and 7 bases from J, the junction kept 3 bases outside the gene matches. Germline CDR1 reads SEHNR; CDR2 reads FQNEAQ (reference sequence). The CDR3 runs to 12 residues. In nucleotides, the CDR3 is TGTGCCAGCAGCTGGACAGGGACTGAGCAGTACTTC. Translation gives CASSWTGTEQYF.

The chain has TRBV7-3 and TRBJ2-1; D gene unclear. The V gene's germline CDR1 is SGHTA and CDR2 FQGTGA. The CDR3 consists of 15 residues. V dropped 2 bases and J dropped 2 bases, with 10 bases sitting between them. The CDR3 region is CASSLRATTYNEQFF. Here the CDR3 DNA reads TGTGCCAGCAGCTTACGGGCAACCACCTACAATGAGCAGTTCTTC.

The chain recombines TRBV14 with TRBJ2-3, with D tentatively TRBD1 (6 bases). The V and J ends lost 1 base and 1 base respectively, with 27 bases between them. The CDR3 consists of 21 residues. Looked up from germline, CDR1 is SGHDN and CDR2 is FVKESK. This CDR3 reads CASSQAVRTGRLSHRTDTQYF. CDR3 nucleotides: TGTGCCAGCAGCCAAGCGGTACGAACAGGGCGACTATCCCACCGCACAGATACGCAGTATTTT.

This clone was counted only a few times. The V call is TRBV18, the J call TRBJ1-3, with D possibly being TRBD1 (5 bases). CDR1 is KGHSH and CDR2 is LQKENI in the germline V gene. The CDR3 sequence is 17 residues long. Trimming removed 6 bases from V and 4 bases from J, with 22 bases in between. CDR3 coding DNA: TGTGCCAGCTCCCCCAAAGGGGCGGGAATAGCGGGAAACACCATATATTTT. It codes for CASSPKGAGIAGNTIYF.

The J gene is TRBJ2-1, the V gene TRBV4-1; 9 positions match TRBD2. The CDR3 runs to 16 residues. The trim removed 2 bases at V and 0 bases at J, leaving 2 bases unmatched. Germline loops: CDR1 MGHRA, CDR2 YSYEKL. The CDR3, as DNA: TGCGCCAGCAGCCAAAGCGGGGGGAGCTCCTACAATGAGCAGTTCTTC. The encoded protein is CASSQSGGSSYNEQFF.

The rearrangement links TRBV28 to TRBJ1-2; 10 bases align to TRBD1. With 10 bases clipped from V and 3 bases from J, the junction kept 11 bases outside the gene matches. The V gene's germline CDR1 is MDHEN and CDR2 SYDVKM. The CDR3 has 15 residues. CDR3 sequence: CATQFGTGADYGYTF. CDR3 bases: TGTGCCACCCAATTCGGGACAGGGGCCGACTATGGCTACACCTTC.

For this clone: Other DNA sequences from this sample encode an identical CDR3 as well. The V gene is TRBV11-2, the J gene TRBJ1-5; tentatively, D is TRBD1 (5 bases). CDR1 is SGHAT and CDR2 is FQNNGV in the germline V gene. This CDR3 has 16 residues. V gave up 0 bases and J gave up 0 bases, with 9 bases separating them. CDR3 nucleotide sequence: TGTGCCAGCAGCTTAGACAGGGCATATAGCAATCAGCCCCAGCATTTT. It specifies CASSLDRAYSNQPQHF.

The chain recombines TRBV4-2 with TRBJ2-1; 8 bases fit TRBD2. The junction had 10 bases not matched to a gene; V was cut back by 5 bases and J by 7 bases. Germline V gene sequence: CDR1 LGHNA, CDR2 YNFKEQ. The CDR3 is 15 residues long. This CDR3 reads CASSTYGGAENEQFF. The CDR3 DNA follows: TGTGCCAGCAGCACTTACGGGGGGGCCGAAAATGAGCAGTTCTTC.

The chain couples TRBV19 to TRBJ2-5; TRBD2 matches at 8 bases. This CDR3 has 15 amino acids. J was trimmed by 4 bases and V by 1 base; bases with no gene match: 5. CDR1 LNHDA and CDR2 SQIVND come from the germline V gene (reference sequence). CDR3 region: CASSIGAGGRETQYF. The DNA of the CDR3 is TGTGCCAGTAGTATAGGGGCGGGGGGAAGAGAGACCCAGTACTTC.

The chain combines TRBV20-1 with TRBJ2-3; tentative D call: TRBD2 (6 bases). Germline lookup yields CDR1 DFQATT and CDR2 SNEGSKA (reference sequence). CDR3 length: 11 amino acids. V gave up 4 bases and J gave up 5 bases, with 7 bases separating them. The CDR3 DNA reads as TGCAGTGCTATTAGCGGAGATACGCAGTATTTT. Translating gives CSAISGDTQYF.

The CDR3 coding sequence is TGTGCCAGCAGCTTAGCAGGAGGCGCTGAAGCTTTCTTT. Its protein product is CASSLAGGAEAFF. This chain links TRBV7-2 with TRBJ1-1; D unresolved. Germline lookup yields CDR1 SGHTA and CDR2 FQGNSA. Trimming cost V 0 bases and J 6 bases, with 8 bases left between them. The CDR3 extends over 13 amino acids.

This chain joins TRBV30 and TRBJ1-3, with 7 nucleotides matching TRBD1. The CDR3 length is 14 residues. After removal of 2 bases from V and 0 bases from J, the junction contained 1 base not matched to a gene. Germline V CDR1 and CDR2: GTSNPN, SVGIG (reference sequence). CDR3 sequence: CAWSSGGSGNTIYF. CDR3 sequence (DNA): TGTGCCTGGAGTTCAGGGGGCTCTGGAAACACCATATATTTT.

The rearrangement joins TRBV28 to TRBJ2-7; D is undetermined. The germline gives CDR1 MDHEN, CDR2 SYDVKM. V lost 4 bases, J lost 2 bases, and 9 bases lay in between. The CDR3 runs 13 residues. The CDR3 loop is CASSYVLPYEQYF. Here the CDR3 DNA reads TGTGCCAGCAGTTATGTCTTACCCTACGAGCAGTACTTC.

CDR3 coding DNA: TGTGCCAGCAGTTATGGTAGCGGGAGCACCGGGGAGCTGTTTTTT. The encoded protein is CASSYGSGSTGELFF. This chain uses TRBV6-5 with TRBJ2-2; 9 bases line up with TRBD2. V lost 3 bases and J lost 4; bases outside the gene matches: 3. This CDR3 spans 15 amino acids. The V gene's germline CDR1 is MNHEY and CDR2 SVGAGI.

This clone was observed a few times. The V call is TRBV4-2, the J call TRBJ2-7, with D unresolved. Germline V gene sequence: CDR1 LGHNA, CDR2 YNFKEQ. CDR3 length: 12 amino acids. The V gene lost 0 bases and the J gene lost 0 bases, with 0 bases spanning the gap. The DNA for the CDR3 is TGTGCCAGCAGCCAAGACTCCTACGAGCAGTACTTC. As protein: CASSQDSYEQYF.

This chain uses TRBV7-3 with TRBJ1-1; no firm D call. Trimming stripped 2 bases from V and 4 bases from J, with 8 bases between. The germline V gene encodes CDR1 SGHTA and CDR2 FQGTGA. The CDR3 has 13 residues. The CDR3 here is CASSLAYGTEAFF. Here the CDR3 DNA reads TGTGCCAGCAGCTTAGCGTATGGCACTGAAGCTTTCTTT.

A few counts support this clone. The V call is TRBV5-8, the J call TRBJ1-5, with D uncertain. Germline CDR1 SGHTS, CDR2 YDEGEE. This CDR3 has 15 residues. Trimming took off 6 bases at V and 0 bases at J, with 13 bases between the two ends. The DNA for the CDR3 is TGTGCCAGCACCGAGGGAGGGTATAGCAATCAGCCCCAGCATTTT. Protein: CASTEGGYSNQPQHF.

The chain links TRBV7-9 to TRBJ2-2, with 7 nucleotides matching TRBD1. J was trimmed by 3 bases and V by 4 bases; bases with no gene match: 2. This CDR3 spans 14 amino acids. Germline V gene lookup returns CDR1 SEHNR and CDR2 FQNEAQ (reference sequence). CDR3 nucleotides: TGTGCCAGCAGCTCGGGACAGTACACCGGGGAGCTGTTTTTT. Protein product: CASSSGQYTGELFF. The full variable domain, completed using reference TRBV7-9 and TRBJ2-2, is DTGVSQNPRHKITKRGQNVTFRCDPISEHNRLYWYRQTLGQGPEFLTYFQNEAQLEKSRLLSDRFSAERPKGSFSTLEIQRTEQGDSAMYLCASSSGQYTGELFFGEGSRLTVL.

CDR3 sequence: CSVSQGTPSYNEQFF. CDR3 nucleotides: TGCAGCGTGTCCCAGGGGACACCCTCCTACAATGAGCAGTTCTTC. The V gene is TRBV29-1, the J gene TRBJ2-1; tentative D call: TRBD1 (6 bases). Germline V gene sequence: CDR1 SQVTM, CDR2 ANQGSEA. Deletions cut 6 bases from V and 0 bases from J, with 15 bases between. This CDR3 region has 15 residues.